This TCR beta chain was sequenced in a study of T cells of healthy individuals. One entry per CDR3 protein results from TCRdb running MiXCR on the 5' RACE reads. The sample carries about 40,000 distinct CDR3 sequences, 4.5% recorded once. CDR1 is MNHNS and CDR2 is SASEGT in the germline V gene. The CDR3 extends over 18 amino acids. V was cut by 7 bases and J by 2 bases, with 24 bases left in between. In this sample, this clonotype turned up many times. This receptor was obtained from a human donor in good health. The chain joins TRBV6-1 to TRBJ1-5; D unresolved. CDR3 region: CASTMNILGSRGNQPQHF. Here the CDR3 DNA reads TGTGCCAGCACTATGAACATTTTAGGGAGTAGAGGCAATCAGCCCCAGCATTTT.